Each of the 23 T cell receptor beta chains below was sequenced from the same sample in a study of identical twins. A single record per CDR3 protein comes from TCRdb applying MiXCR to the 5' RACE reads. The table lists some 500,000 distinct CDR3 sequences, 20% to 25% of them singletons. These data were also reused for a study on T cells expressing NK-cell markers.

Sequenced: CD4+ T cells sorted from blood. These receptors all come from a woman in her late teens or twenties in good health.

As to this clonotype: One junction end disagrees with the germline gene, perhaps due to a read error. This rearrangement joins TRBV5-1 to TRBJ1-2; D not resolved. CDR3 length: 13 amino acids. Germline CDR1 is SGHRS and CDR2 is YFSETQ. Here the CDR3 reads CDSSLEPNYGYTF. The CDR3 coding sequence is TGCGACAGCAGCTTGGAGCCTAACTATGGCTACACCTTC.

The chain uses TRBV7-2 and TRBJ2-7; TRBD2 matches at 10 bases. This CDR3 has 15 residues. Looked up from germline, CDR1 is SGHTA and CDR2 is FQGNSA. Trimming at V came to 3 bases and at J to 0 bases, leaving 2 bases not matched to a gene. CDR3 DNA: TGTGCCAGCAGCTTTAGCGGGGGGTCCTCCTACGAGCAGTACTTC. Protein sequence: CASSFSGGSSYEQYF.

This clonotype came up a few times. The gene calls are TRBV20-1 and TRBJ1-5, with D possibly TRBD1 on 5 matching bases. In germline, CDR1 is DFQATT, CDR2 SNEGSKA (reference sequence). There are 15 residues in the CDR3. V gave up 3 bases and J gave up 2 bases, with 14 bases separating them. Written as DNA, the CDR3 is TGCAGTGCTAGGGCCCCGGGACGAGGCAATCAGCCCCAGCATTTT. As protein: CSARAPGRGNQPQHF.

The rearrangement uses TRBV2 and TRBJ2-1; D remains unclear. Per the germline V gene, CDR1 is SNHLY and CDR2 is FYNNEI. The CDR3 has 16 amino acids. Trimming shortened V by 7 bases and J by 3 bases, and 19 bases separated the two germline ends. The CDR3 nucleotides are TGTGCCAGCACCGGTGGTGGGCCGACCGGCTACAATGAGCAGTTCTTC. Its protein product is CASTGGGPTGYNEQFF.

The J gene is TRBJ2-7, the V gene TRBV20-1; 8 nucleotides line up with TRBD1. The germline V gene encodes CDR1 DFQATT and CDR2 SNEGSKA (reference sequence). This CDR3 has 15 residues. The J segment lost 3 bases and the V segment lost 3 bases, leaving 10 bases of the junction unmatched. CDR3 DNA: TGCAGTGCTAGGGGGAACCGGGACAGGTTCTACGAGCAGTACTTC. This encodes CSARGNRDRFYEQYF.

A few counts support this clonotype. The chain is built from TRBV6-5 and TRBJ2-5; 8 bases line up with TRBD1. The germline CDR1 and CDR2 sequences are MNHEY and SVGAGI. CDR3 length equals 13 residues. Germline trimming cut 5 bases from V and 4 bases from J; bases unmatched to any gene: 3. The chain's CDR3 is CASSHGQGETQYF. In nucleotides, the CDR3 is TGTGCCAGCAGTCACGGACAGGGAGAGACCCAGTACTTC.

The chain is built from TRBV30 and TRBJ1-5, with D perhaps matching TRBD1 (5 bases). The CDR3 is made up of 14 amino acids. Germline CDR1 is GTSNPN and CDR2 is SVGIG (reference sequence). Trimming took off 0 bases at V and 3 bases at J, with 9 bases between the two ends. CDR3 in amino acids: CAWSVLRANQPQHF. The CDR3 DNA follows: TGTGCCTGGAGTGTACTCAGGGCCAATCAGCCCCAGCATTTT.

This clonotype was recorded many times. The chain combines TRBV6-5 with TRBJ1-4; weak D call: TRBD1 (6 bases). The germline CDR1 and CDR2 sequences are MNHEY and SVGAGI. V was trimmed by 0 bases and J by 1 base, leaving 6 bases between them. CDR3 size: 15 residues. DNA of the CDR3: TGTGCCAGCAGTTACTCCAGGGGAACTAATGAAAAACTGTTTTTT. This gives the protein CASSYSRGTNEKLFF.

This clonotype was observed a handful of times. One end of the junction is discordant with germline, which a read error may explain. This chain links TRBV6-1 with TRBJ2-5; 14 nucleotides match TRBD2. The CDR3 is 15 amino acids. CDR1 is MNHNS and CDR2 is SASEGT in the germline V gene. In DNA form, the CDR3 reads TGTGCCTGCAGACTAGCGGGAGGGCCTTTGGAGACCCAGTACTTC. Translation gives CACRLAGGPLETQYF.

In this sample, this clonotype turned up a few times. The chain is built from TRBV7-2 and TRBJ2-5; D is ambiguous. V lost 6 bases, J lost 5 bases, and 13 bases lay in between. CDR1 and CDR2 from the germline V gene are SGHTA and FQGNSA. The CDR3 is made up of 13 amino acids. Written as DNA, the CDR3 is TGTGCCAGCAGTCGTCCGGAAGTGGAGACCCAGTACTTC. This encodes CASSRPEVETQYF.

This clonotype was counted between two and nine times. The gene calls are TRBV7-3 and TRBJ2-1, with TRBD2 matching 9 bases. Trimming took 5 bases from V and 4 from J; bases not matched to a gene: 9. There are 16 residues in the CDR3. CDR1 is SGHTA, CDR2 FQGTGA, per germline. The chain's CDR3 is CASSPSSGGPYNEQFF. The CDR3, as DNA: TGTGCCAGCAGCCCCTCGAGCGGGGGGCCTTACAATGAGCAGTTCTTC.

The chain uses TRBV5-1 and TRBJ1-1; no clear D gene. The CDR3 sequence is 15 residues long. V was cut by 5 bases and J by 1 base, with 15 bases left in between. Germline V gene data show CDR1 as SGHRS and CDR2 as YFSETQ. In DNA, the CDR3 is TGCGCCAGCAGTCCCGATTCTGTGGGGAACACTGAAGCTTTCTTT. Translating it yields CASSPDSVGNTEAFF.

The chain has TRBV12-3 or TRBV12-4 and TRBJ2-4; D remains unclear. Trimming cost V 2 bases and J 6 bases, with 5 bases left between them. The CDR3 runs to 12 residues. The CDR3 loop is CASSLMRNIQYF. CDR3 in DNA: TGTGCCAGCAGTTTAATGAGAAACATTCAGTACTTC.

The sample holds many counts of this clonotype. The chain is built from TRBV12-3 or TRBV12-4 and TRBJ2-1; D possibly corresponds to TRBD1 (6 bases). The CDR3 runs to 13 residues. V lost 3 bases, J lost 5 bases, and 8 bases lay in between. This chain's CDR3 is CASSFKGDNEQFF. The CDR3 DNA sequence: TGTGCCAGCAGTTTTAAGGGGGACAATGAGCAGTTCTTC.

This clonotype was seen at least ten times. This chain connects TRBV20-1 to TRBJ1-1; D ambiguous. CDR1 is DFQATT, CDR2 SNEGSKA, per germline (reference sequence). The CDR3 spans 12 residues. The V gene lost 7 bases and the J gene lost 0 bases, with 9 bases spanning the gap. CDR3 sequence (DNA): TGCAGTGTTAAAAGGATGAACACTGAAGCTTTCTTT. It translates to CSVKRMNTEAFF.

The genes are TRBV7-9 and TRBJ2-5; the match to TRBD1 covers 8 bases. Germline CDR1 is SEHNR and CDR2 is FQNEAQ (reference sequence). The CDR3 spans 15 residues. Trimming took 5 bases from V and 4 from J; bases not matched to a gene: 9. The CDR3: CASSVLGQGGETQYF. CDR3 nucleotide sequence: TGTGCCAGCAGCGTACTCGGACAGGGAGGAGAGACCCAGTACTTC.

The chain couples TRBV5-1 to TRBJ2-3, with a weak D call TRBD2 (6 bases). CDR3 length: 14 residues. From germline, CDR1 is SGHRS and CDR2 YFSETQ. Trimming took 0 bases from V and 5 from J, leaving 10 bases between them. The DNA for the CDR3 is TGCGCCAGCAGCTTGGCTAGGGGAGGAGATACGCAGTATTTT. It translates to CASSLARGGDTQYF.

This chain joins TRBV10-3 and TRBJ2-7, with a tentative D call TRBD1 (6 bases). CDR1 and CDR2 (germline): ENHRY, SYGVKD. Trimming took 4 bases from V and 2 from J, leaving 9 bases between them. The CDR3 spans 13 residues. The CDR3 coding sequence is TGTGCCATCAGTGGGACAGAGGCCTACGAGCAGTACTTC. It specifies CAISGTEAYEQYF.

This clonotype came up a few times. The chain employs TRBV5-6 and TRBJ2-5; D may be TRBD1 (6 bases). Germline CDR1 SGHDT, CDR2 YYEEEE. The V and J ends lost 2 bases and 3 bases respectively, with 14 bases between them. The CDR3 runs 15 residues. CDR3 sequence: CASSFLDREKETQYF. In DNA form, the CDR3 reads TGTGCCAGCAGCTTCCTGGACAGAGAAAAAGAGACCCAGTACTTC.

The gene calls are TRBV27 and TRBJ1-1, with D hard to call. V lost 5 bases and J 2 bases, leaving 15 bases between the germline ends. CDR3 length equals 15 residues. The germline V gene encodes CDR1 MNHEY and CDR2 SMNVEV (reference sequence). CDR3 nucleotide sequence: TGTGCCAGCAGTCCCCTGGGAGGAGGAAACACTGAAGCTTTCTTT. It translates to CASSPLGGGNTEAFF.

This sequence joins TRBV12-5 and TRBJ2-1; 8 bases fit TRBD2. The CDR3 length is 14 residues. The V and J ends lost 3 bases and 9 bases, in that order; junction bases with no gene match: 7. Germline V gene data show CDR1 as LGHNT and CDR2 as FRNRAP. The CDR3 sequence: CASGLASGFSEQFF. The CDR3 bases are TGTGCTAGTGGTTTAGCTAGCGGGTTCTCTGAGCAGTTCTTC.

The gene calls are TRBV6-1 and TRBJ2-2; D is undetermined. V was cut by 6 bases and J by 1 base, with 9 bases left in between. CDR3 length equals 14 residues. Germline loops: CDR1 MNHNS, CDR2 SASEGT. CDR3 sequence: CASSTSLNTGELFF. CDR3 in DNA: TGTGCCAGCAGCACCAGCCTGAACACCGGGGAGCTGTTTTTT.

The chain combines TRBV6-5 with TRBJ2-5; D uncertain. The V end lost 2 bases, the J end lost 2 bases, and 9 bases lay between the germline ends. The germline V gene has CDR1 MNHEY and CDR2 SVGAGI. CDR3 length: 14 amino acids. The CDR3 DNA is TGTGCCAGCAGTTACGGCCCGATTCAAGAGACCCAGTACTTC. Its translation: CASSYGPIQETQYF.